These 24 T cell receptor beta chains were all obtained from the same sample, sequenced in a study of T cell repertoires in cytomegalovirus infection. TCRdb called the reads again in MiXCR, with one record for every CDR3 protein. The sample has around 350,000 distinct CDR3 sequences, 18% seen once. The sequenced material came from PBMCs. The receptors originated from a human donor in good health (CMV status not recorded). Some clones in this sample may be carry-over from other donors' samples.

The chain joins TRBV10-3 to TRBJ1-1; 7 positions match TRBD1. The V gene end was trimmed by 3 bases and the J gene end by 4 bases; junction bases not matched to a gene: 5. Germline V gene lookup returns CDR1 ENHRY and CDR2 SYGVKD. This CDR3 comprises 14 residues. CDR3 region: CAISEEQGITEAFF. In DNA form, the CDR3 reads TGTGCCATCAGTGAAGAACAGGGGATCACTGAAGCTTTCTTT.

There are many counts of this clonotype. The chain is built from TRBV7-2 and TRBJ2-1; D may be TRBD2 (6 bases). Trimming removed 3 bases at V and 6 bases at J, with 12 bases between. Looked up from germline, CDR1 is SGHTA and CDR2 is FQGNSA. The CDR3 has 14 amino acids. CDR3 region: CASSFATGSNEQFF. Here the CDR3 DNA reads TGTGCCAGCAGCTTCGCCACCGGGAGCAATGAGCAGTTCTTC.

The table lists this clonotype with many counts. Written as DNA, the CDR3 is TGTGCCAGCAGTTTACGTCCGAACACTGAAGCTTTCTTT. Translated: CASSLRPNTEAFF. The V call is TRBV28, the J call TRBJ1-1; no clear D gene. Trimming cost V 2 bases and J 1 base, with 5 bases left between them. This CDR3 is built from 13 residues. CDR1 is MDHEN and CDR2 is SYDVKM in the germline V gene.

This clonotype was detected a few times. The chain couples TRBV6-6 to TRBJ2-7; no reliable D call. CDR3 length: 11 residues. Germline V CDR1 and CDR2: MNHNY, SVGAGI (reference sequence). V was cut by 7 bases and J by 5 bases, with 9 bases left in between. The CDR3 here is CASTMGDEQYF. The CDR3 nucleotides read TGTGCCAGCACGATGGGCGACGAGCAGTACTTC.

This clonotype appeared a few times. The chain links TRBV28 to TRBJ1-1, with 11 positions matching TRBD1. The CDR3 loop spans 14 amino acids. With V trimmed by 7 bases and J by 8 bases, 9 bases remained unmatched. The germline CDR1 and CDR2 sequences are MDHEN and SYDVKM. This CDR3 reads CASNAPGQGDEAFF. CDR3 DNA sequence: TGTGCCAGCAATGCTCCGGGACAGGGGGACGAAGCTTTCTTT.

This clonotype has at least ten counts. CDR3 nucleotides: TGTGCCAGCAGCTTAGCGGTGGCAGGGTCCGGGAACACTGAAGCTTTCTTT. Encoded protein: CASSLAVAGSGNTEAFF. V gene TRBV7-8 combines with J gene TRBJ1-1; weak D call: TRBD1 (5 bases). The CDR3 extends over 17 amino acids. The germline V and J ends were trimmed by 0 bases and 1 base, with 15 bases remaining between them. From germline, CDR1 is SGHVS and CDR2 FQNEAQ.

This clonotype occurred many times. This chain connects TRBV7-8 to TRBJ2-2, with a tentative D call TRBD2 (5 bases). CDR1 and CDR2 (germline): SGHVS, FQNEAQ. There are 17 residues in the CDR3. Deletions cut 0 bases from V and 4 bases from J, with 15 bases between. CDR3 loop: CASSLAWSGWGTGELFF. The DNA of the CDR3 is TGTGCCAGCAGCTTAGCGTGGAGCGGCTGGGGCACCGGGGAGCTGTTTTTT.

Comment on this clonotype: The junction does not match germline at one end; this may be a read error. The genes are TRBV5-1 and TRBJ2-5, with D possibly being TRBD1 (6 bases). This CDR3 has 13 residues. Germline CDR1 reads SGHRS; CDR2 reads YFSETQ. The CDR3 is CASSSGHQETLYF. DNA of the CDR3: TGCGCCAGCAGCTCGGGACACCAAGAGACCCTGTACTTC. Complete variable domain (other parts from reference TRBV5-1 and TRBJ2-5): KAGVTQTPRYLIKTRGQQVTLSCSPISGHRSVSWYQQTPGQGLQFLFEYFSETQRNKGNFPGRFSGRQFSNSRSEMNVSTLELGDSALYLCASSSGHQETLYFGPGTRLLVL.

As for this clonotype: Just one base apart from a much larger clone, this may be a read error. The rearrangement joins TRBV3-1 to TRBJ2-5; possible D gene TRBD1, 6 bases. V gave up 6 bases and J gave up 2 bases, with 10 bases separating them. The germline CDR1 and CDR2 sequences are LGHDT and YNNKEL (reference sequence). The CDR3 loop spans 13 amino acids. For the CDR3, the DNA is TGTGCCAGCAGACCCACAGGGCAAGAGACCCAGTACTTC. It codes for CASRPTGQETQYF.

This clonotype appeared a few times. The chain joins TRBV18 to TRBJ1-5; no firm D call. The CDR3 length is 14 residues. Between the trimmed V and J ends, which lost 2 bases and 6 bases, there was a span of 11 bases. Germline V gives CDR1 KGHSH, CDR2 LQKENI. CDR3 sequence reads: CASSPEGFTQPQHF. For the CDR3, the DNA is TGTGCCAGCTCACCAGAGGGATTTACTCAGCCCCAGCATTTT.

The CDR3 DNA reads TGCAGTGCTAGAGATGCTGGACAGGGAAATGAAAAACTGTTTTTT. It specifies CSARDAGQGNEKLFF. This chain connects TRBV20-1 to TRBJ1-4; 8 bases line up with TRBD1. With 0 bases clipped from V and 5 bases from J, the junction kept 5 bases outside the gene matches. Per the germline V gene, CDR1 is DFQATT and CDR2 is SNEGSKA (reference sequence). This CDR3 has 15 amino acids.

This clonotype was found a few times. The chain carries TRBV20-1 and TRBJ1-4; 8 bases are shared with TRBD1. The V gene end was trimmed by 0 bases and the J gene end by 3 bases; junction bases not matched to a gene: 6. The CDR3 totals 16 residues. The germline V gene encodes CDR1 DFQATT and CDR2 SNEGSKA (reference sequence). The CDR3 is CSARDRSRGPNEKLFF. The CDR3 DNA follows: TGCAGTGCTAGAGATCGTAGCAGGGGGCCTAATGAAAAACTGTTTTTT.

This clonotype was seen many times. The chain recombines TRBV20-1 with TRBJ1-6, with D perhaps matching TRBD1 (6 bases). The length of the CDR3 is 14 residues. V dropped 2 bases and J dropped 8 bases, with 13 bases sitting between them. The germline CDR1 and CDR2 sequences are DFQATT and SNEGSKA (reference sequence). In DNA form, the CDR3 reads TGCAGTGCTAGACGGGACACGGGCGATTCACCCCTCCACTTT. It is translated as CSARRDTGDSPLHF.

This chain connects TRBV28 to TRBJ2-3; 9 bases match TRBD2. J lost 7 bases, V lost 3 bases, and 11 bases had no gene match. Germline V gene sequence: CDR1 MDHEN, CDR2 SYDVKM. The CDR3 runs to 16 residues. The CDR3: CASSFPPPSGVYTQYF. The CDR3 DNA reads TGTGCCAGCAGTTTTCCCCCCCCTAGCGGGGTGTATACGCAGTATTTT.

In its sample, this clonotype was seen a few times. The chain links TRBV7-2 to TRBJ2-5; D possibly corresponds to TRBD1 (5 bases). The germline CDR1 and CDR2 sequences are SGHTA and FQGNSA. This CDR3 has 15 residues. The V gene lost 0 bases and the J gene lost 7 bases, with 15 bases spanning the gap. The CDR3 here is CASSLATLGPGTQYF. In DNA form, the CDR3 reads TGTGCCAGCAGCTTAGCCACGTTGGGGCCAGGGACCCAGTACTTC. The full variable domain, with the rest looked up from reference TRBV7-2 and TRBJ2-5, is GAGVSQSPSNKVTEKGKDVELRCDPISGHTALYWYRQSLGQGLEFLIYFQGNSAPDKSGLPSDRFSAERTGGSVSTLTIQRTQQEDSAVYLCASSLATLGPGTQYFGPGTRLLVL.

This clonotype has ten or more counts. The V call is TRBV7-6, the J call TRBJ2-1; 9 nucleotides align to TRBD1. The CDR3 is 16 residues long. In germline, CDR1 is SGHVS, CDR2 FNYEAQ. V was clipped by 6 bases and J by 4 bases; unmatched bases: 10. The CDR3 spells CASRPRGTGSYNEQFF. The CDR3 DNA sequence: TGTGCCAGCAGACCCCGCGGGACAGGGAGTTACAATGAGCAGTTCTTC.

This clonotype has only a few counts. This chain uses TRBV20-1 with TRBJ1-5, with D unresolved. Trimming shortened V by 5 bases and J by 5 bases, and 16 bases separated the two germline ends. The germline gives CDR1 DFQATT, CDR2 SNEGSKA (reference sequence). This CDR3 has 14 residues. The CDR3 reads CSAVIRNTDQPQHF. CDR3 bases: TGCAGTGCTGTGATTCGGAACACTGATCAGCCCCAGCATTTT.

A few counts support this clonotype. This chain joins TRBV20-1 and TRBJ1-1; D call uncertain. CDR1 is DFQATT and CDR2 is SNEGSKA in the germline V gene (reference sequence). V was clipped by 4 bases and J by 4 bases, with 13 bases between them. The CDR3 totals 13 residues. The CDR3 protein is CSATLDKTTEAFF. CDR3 coding DNA: TGCAGTGCTACCCTCGACAAGACCACTGAAGCTTTCTTT.

This clonotype was detected ten times or more. The J gene is TRBJ2-3, the V gene TRBV7-2; tentative D call: TRBD2 (6 bases). The V and J ends lost 6 bases and 4 bases respectively, with 20 bases between them. Looked up from germline, CDR1 is SGHTA and CDR2 is FQGNSA. The CDR3 consists of 16 residues. CDR3: CASSPRPWIAADTQYF. CDR3 nucleotide sequence: TGTGCCAGCAGTCCACGGCCGTGGATAGCGGCAGATACGCAGTATTTT.

The chain has TRBV6-5 and TRBJ2-1; a weak D match, TRBD2 (6 bases). Germline loops: CDR1 MNHEY, CDR2 SVGAGI. V was trimmed by 2 bases and J by 6 bases, leaving 14 bases between them. The CDR3 runs to 15 residues. In DNA form, the CDR3 reads TGTGCCAGCAGTTACCCAAGAGCGGGCATCAATGAGCAGTTCTTC. Translating gives CASSYPRAGINEQFF.

The chain carries TRBV12-3 or TRBV12-4 and TRBJ2-6; the D is unclear. The CDR3 covers 15 residues. The germline V and J ends were trimmed by 4 bases and 2 bases, with 9 bases remaining between them. CDR3 DNA: TGTGCCAGCAGTTCTGCGAGAGCTGGGGCCAACGTCCTGACTTTC. Its protein is CASSSARAGANVLTF.

This clonotype was observed many times. The chain employs TRBV12-3 or TRBV12-4 and TRBJ2-1, with 7 bases matching TRBD1. CDR3 length: 14 amino acids. J lost 7 bases, V lost 6 bases, and 9 bases had no gene match. CDR3 region: CASSLRTGSNEQFF. CDR3 coding DNA: TGTGCCAGCAGCTTAAGGACAGGCTCGAATGAGCAGTTCTTC.

The chain recombines TRBV6-2 or TRBV6-3 with TRBJ2-1; 12 nucleotides align to TRBD2. Germline lookup yields CDR1 MNHEY and CDR2 SVGEGT. The CDR3 consists of 13 residues. V gave up 6 bases and J gave up 6 bases; unmatched junction bases: 0. The CDR3 DNA sequence: TGTGCCAGCAGGGGACTAGCGGGCAATGAGCAGTTCTTC. It yields the protein CASRGLAGNEQFF.

V gene TRBV12-3 or TRBV12-4 combines with J gene TRBJ2-1, with 14 bases identical to TRBD2. CDR3 size: 16 residues. With 6 bases clipped from V and 7 bases from J, the junction kept 8 bases outside the gene matches. CDR3 nucleotides: TGTGCCAGCAGAGTATCCGGGACTAGCGGGAGTAATGAGCAGTTCTTC. Translated, it gives CASRVSGTSGSNEQFF.